The present T cell receptor beta chain was sequenced within a study of T-cell reconstitution after alpha-beta-depleted transplantation in children. Study results and limitations: T-cell counts and diversity at one year post-transplant came mainly from newly produced T cells.

The V end was cut by 4 bases, the J end by 1 base, with 13 bases between. The CDR3 consists of 14 residues. Germline V gene lookup returns CDR1 SQVTM and CDR2 ANQGSEA. Unique molecular identifiers were used in preparing the TCRbeta library. TCRdb re-called the PCR reads with MiXCR, one entry per CDR3 protein. The table has hundreds of thousands of distinct CDR3 sequences, roughly 23% seen once. This clonotype was seen a handful of times. The target antigen is unknown. The origin of this receptor is a boy less than two years old who had a stem cell transplant for acute myeloid leukemia, so the T cells may come from the graft donor. V and J are TRBV29-1 and TRBJ1-1; D ambiguous. The source was PBMCs, mostly from graft donor cells, collected 360 days after TCRalphabeta/CD19-depleted stem cell transplant. CDR3 in amino acids: CSVVVGKTNTEAFF. The CDR3 coding sequence is TGCAGCGTTGTTGTGGGCAAAACGAACACTGAAGCTTTCTTT.